One sample yielded the 27 T cell receptor beta chains listed below, sequenced in a study of metastatic and nonmetastatic thyroid tumors. The entire patient cohort was treatment-naive prior to thyroid surgery. TCRdb re-called the PCR reads through MiXCR. The table has roughly 16,000 clones, 31% seen once. The sample taken for sequencing was blood. The receptors stem from a female donor with papillary thyroid cancer or a benign thyroid nodule (not recorded which). Some clones in this sample may be carry-over from other donors' samples.

This clone came up many times. V is TRBV12-3 or TRBV12-4 and J is TRBJ1-1; no reliable D call. Trimming removed 4 bases from V and 9 bases from J, with 9 bases in between. The CDR3 extends over 11 amino acids. CDR3 sequence reads: CASSSQRKAFF. CDR3 in DNA: TGTGCCAGCAGTTCACAGAGAAAAGCTTTCTTT.

This sequence joins TRBV30 and TRBJ2-2; TRBD2 is a possible D gene (5 bases). CDR3 length: 16 residues. V was trimmed by 0 bases and J by 1 base, leaving 12 bases between them. Germline CDR1 GTSNPN, CDR2 SVGIG (reference sequence). CDR3 sequence reads: CAWSVRGYVNTGELFF. CDR3 coding DNA: TGTGCCTGGAGTGTACGAGGGTACGTGAACACCGGGGAGCTGTTTTTT.

This clone appeared many times. This may stem from a read error, because a much larger clone lies one nucleotide away. The V call is TRBV6-4, the J call TRBJ2-3; 8 bases map to TRBD2. The CDR3 covers 17 residues. Germline CDR1 and CDR2: MRHNA and SNTAGT. The V segment lost 10 bases and the J segment 1 base; nucleotides outside the gene matches: 16. This CDR3 reads CAKNPGRAGEGTDTQYF. The CDR3 DNA follows: TGTGCCAAAAACCCGGGACGAGCGGGGGAGGGCACAGATACGCAGTATTTT.

This clone was seen repeatedly, ten times or more. The chain employs TRBV6-1 and TRBJ2-5; TRBD2 agrees at 8 bases. CDR3 length: 15 residues. Trimming removed 7 bases from V and 5 bases from J; junction bases left unmatched: 12. CDR1 is MNHNS, CDR2 SASEGT, per germline. The CDR3 protein is CASTRISGVEETQYF. Here the CDR3 DNA reads TGTGCCAGCACCCGAATTAGCGGGGTGGAGGAGACCCAGTACTTC.

In its sample, this clone was seen a few times. This may be a read error, as it is one base from a much larger clone. This sample also contains other DNA sequences that code for the same CDR3. V is TRBV28 and J is TRBJ2-7, with 7 bases lining up with TRBD1. V dropped 9 bases and J dropped 7; count of bases not matched to a gene: 12. The CDR3 runs to 13 residues. The germline CDR1 and CDR2 sequences are MDHEN and SYDVKM. The CDR3 DNA reads as TGTGCCAGTAGCCTTGGGACAGCAGGTGAGCAGTACTTC. This translates into CASSLGTAGEQYF.

This clone has a handful of counts. The V call is TRBV15, the J call TRBJ2-1; 9 nucleotides align to TRBD2. Germline trimming cut 1 base from V and 10 bases from J; bases unmatched to any gene: 2. CDR3 length: 13 residues. Germline V gene data show CDR1 as LNHNV and CDR2 as YYDKDF (reference sequence). In DNA, the CDR3 is TGTGCCACCAGCAGAGTAGCGGGGGAAGAGCAGTTCTTC. Its protein is CATSRVAGEEQFF.

This clone is medium-sized in the sample. CDR3 DNA sequence: TGTGCCAGCTCACCACCGGAGCAGGGCATGGCTTTCTTT. Translation: CASSPPEQGMAFF. The chain recombines TRBV18 with TRBJ1-1, with D perhaps TRBD1 (5 bases). Germline V gene sequence: CDR1 KGHSH, CDR2 LQKENI. The length of the CDR3 is 13 residues. V lost 0 bases, J lost 11 bases, and 13 bases lay in between. Full variable domain (missing parts from reference TRBV18 and TRBJ1-1): NAGVMQNPRHLVRRRGQEARLRCSPMKGHSHVYWYRQLPEEGLKFMVYLQKENIIDESGMPKERFSAEFPKEGPSILRIQQVVRGDSAAYFCASSPPEQGMAFFGQGTRLTVV.

This clone was counted ten times or more. The chain has TRBV5-6 and TRBJ1-1; 8 bases agree with TRBD1. The CDR3 is 15 residues long. Germline values: CDR1 SGHDT, CDR2 YYEEEE. The ends lost 4 bases at V and 0 bases at J; junction bases unmatched: 5. In nucleotides, the CDR3 is TGTGCCAGCAGCCCAGGACAGGGTCTGAACACTGAAGCTTTCTTT. It codes for CASSPGQGLNTEAFF.

By share, this clone ranks as medium-sized (0.01 to 0.1%). The chain uses TRBV28 and TRBJ1-1, with TRBD1 matching 10 bases. Germline loops: CDR1 MDHEN, CDR2 SYDVKM. The CDR3 length is 16 residues. The trim removed 5 bases at V and 2 bases at J, leaving 8 bases unmatched. The CDR3 DNA follows: TGTGCCAGCAGTCGACAGGGGGCGATAGGTAACACTGAAGCTTTCTTT. Protein sequence: CASSRQGAIGNTEAFF.

This chain uses TRBV24-1 with TRBJ2-3, with D perhaps given as TRBD1 or TRBD2 (6 bases each). Deletions cut 4 bases from V and 3 bases from J, with 10 bases between. Germline V CDR1 and CDR2: KGHDR, SFDVKD. The CDR3 runs to 14 residues. CDR3 protein: CATSDQGRTDTQYF. In DNA form, the CDR3 reads TGTGCCACCAGTGACCAGGGGAGGACAGATACGCAGTATTTT.

This sequence joins TRBV11-2 and TRBJ2-7; D unclear. The V and J ends lost 1 base and 4 bases respectively, with 8 bases between them. The CDR3 runs to 13 residues. Germline V gene data show CDR1 as SGHAT and CDR2 as FQNNGV. The DNA for the CDR3 is TGTGCCAGCAGCTTAGGTACCCTGTACGAGCAGTACGTC. It is translated as CASSLGTLYEQYV.

In its sample, this clone was seen a few times. The gene calls are TRBV6-1 and TRBJ2-7; TRBD1 matches 11 bases. J lost 4 bases, V lost 5 bases, and 4 bases had no gene match. Germline V CDR1 and CDR2: MNHNS, SASEGT. The CDR3 covers 14 residues. The CDR3: CASSRTGGQYEQYF. In nucleotides, the CDR3 is TGTGCCAGCAGTCGGACAGGGGGCCAGTACGAGCAGTACTTC.

This rearrangement joins TRBV6-1 to TRBJ2-3; D unresolved. The germline gives CDR1 MNHNS, CDR2 SASEGT. Deletions cut 3 bases from V and 2 bases from J, with 3 bases between. The CDR3 runs 12 residues. This CDR3 is CASSEATDTQYF. In DNA form, the CDR3 reads TGTGCCAGCAGTGAGGCCACAGATACGCAGTATTTT.

The chain uses TRBV20-1 and TRBJ2-2, with D perhaps matching TRBD2 (6 bases). The germline V gene encodes CDR1 DFQATT and CDR2 SNEGSKA (reference sequence). The V end was cut by 0 bases, the J end by 2 bases, with 13 bases between. This CDR3 region has 16 residues. The CDR3 region has the DNA TGCAGTGCTAGAGATTATAGCGGTGGAAACACCGGGGAGCTGTTTTTT. It encodes CSARDYSGGNTGELFF.

The V and J genes are TRBV2 and TRBJ2-2; D possibly corresponds to TRBD1 (6 bases). Germline V gene data show CDR1 as SNHLY and CDR2 as FYNNEI. The CDR3 runs to 14 residues. Deletions cut 8 bases from V and 4 bases from J, with 14 bases between. The CDR3 region is CASAGEGGTGELFF. Written as DNA, the CDR3 is TGTGCCAGCGCAGGGGAAGGCGGCACCGGGGAGCTGTTTTTT.

The chain links TRBV6-1 to TRBJ1-3; no clear D. The CDR3 sequence is 16 residues long. V was clipped by 4 bases and J by 0 bases, with 13 bases between them. Per the germline V gene, CDR1 is MNHNS and CDR2 is SASEGT. CDR3 in DNA: TGTGCCAGCAGTGCATACCTTGCGTCCTCTGGAAACACCATATATTTT. Amino acid sequence: CASSAYLASSGNTIYF.

CDR3 nucleotides: TGCAGTGCTAGAGATCTAGCGGAGGAGGAGCTGTTTTTT. Translation: CSARDLAEEELFF. This chain links TRBV20-1 with TRBJ2-2, with 7 nucleotides matching TRBD2. This CDR3 has 13 amino acids. Germline V CDR1 and CDR2: DFQATT, SNEGSKA (reference sequence). Trimming cost V 0 bases and J 10 bases; bases outside gene matches: 5.

Sample share makes this clone medium-sized. The chain is built from TRBV7-2 and TRBJ2-7; 9 bases agree with TRBD2. Trimming at V came to 7 bases and at J to 0 bases, leaving 7 bases not matched to a gene. The CDR3 has 15 residues. Per the germline V gene, CDR1 is SGHTA and CDR2 is FQGNSA. The CDR3 protein is CASTLIAGVSYEQYF. CDR3 nucleotide sequence: TGTGCCAGCACCCTTATAGCGGGGGTCTCCTACGAGCAGTACTTC.

The chain recombines TRBV7-2 with TRBJ2-7; 8 bases map to TRBD2. Per the germline V gene, CDR1 is SGHTA and CDR2 is FQGNSA. Trimming at V came to 0 bases and at J to 0 bases, leaving 4 bases not matched to a gene. This CDR3 is 16 amino acids long. The CDR3 region is CASSLATSGGSYEQYF. The CDR3 DNA reads as TGTGCCAGCAGCTTAGCCACTAGCGGCGGCTCCTACGAGCAGTACTTC.

Within the sample, this clone is medium-sized. The chain has TRBV14 and TRBJ1-2; no firm D call. The CDR3 runs 14 residues. The V end was cut by 3 bases, the J end by 3 bases, with 11 bases between. The germline CDR1 and CDR2 sequences are SGHDN and FVKESK. The CDR3 DNA reads TGTGCCAGCAGCCAGGCTAGAAGGGACTATGGCTACACCTTC. As protein: CASSQARRDYGYTF.

This clone appeared many times. The chain combines TRBV6-1 with TRBJ2-3; D is perhaps TRBD2 (7 bases). This CDR3 is built from 16 residues. V dropped 0 bases and J dropped 0 bases, with 10 bases sitting between them. Germline assignment: CDR1 MNHNS and CDR2 SASEGT. The CDR3 nucleotides are TGTGCCAGCAGTGAAGCAGGGGGGGCTAGCACAGATACGCAGTATTTT. Amino acid sequence: CASSEAGGASTDTQYF.

Sample share makes this clone medium-sized. The chain uses TRBV19 and TRBJ1-2; possibly TRBD1 for D (6 bases). V lost 7 bases, J lost 4 bases, and 22 bases lay in between. CDR3 size: 16 residues. Germline CDR1 reads LNHDA; CDR2 reads SQIVND (reference sequence). CDR3 in amino acids: CASTPGVASRGYGYTF. As DNA, the CDR3 is TGTGCCAGTACCCCCGGGGTGGCCTCCAGGGGCTATGGCTACACCTTC. The full variable domain, its missing parts supplied by reference TRBV19 and TRBJ1-2, is DGGITQSPKYLFRKEGQNVTLSCEQNLNHDAMYWYRQDPGQGLRLIYYSQIVNDFQKGDIAEGYSVSREKKESFPLTVTSAQKNPTAFYLCASTPGVASRGYGYTFGSGTRLTVV.

This clone has ten or more counts. V gene TRBV7-3 combines with J gene TRBJ2-2; TRBD2 might be the D (6 bases). V gave up 1 base and J gave up 7 bases, with 10 bases separating them. CDR1 is SGHTA and CDR2 is FQGTGA in the germline V gene. This CDR3 is built from 14 residues. The CDR3 coding sequence is TGTGCCAGCAGCTTAAACGGGGGACGCGGGGAGCTGTTTTTT. Residues: CASSLNGGRGELFF.

This clone was picked up many times. The V and J genes are TRBV25-1 and TRBJ2-2; the D call may be TRBD1 or TRBD2 (5 bases each). The V gene lost 4 bases and the J gene lost 5 bases, with 11 bases spanning the gap. The CDR3 length is 14 residues. Germline V gives CDR1 MGHDK, CDR2 SYGVNS. The CDR3 spells CASSVRGGTGELFF. DNA for the CDR3: TGTGCCAGCAGTGTTAGGGGCGGGACCGGGGAGCTGTTTTTT. The full variable domain, with the rest looked up from reference TRBV25-1 and TRBJ2-2, is EADIYQTPRYLVIGTGKKITLECSQTMGHDKMYWYQQDPGMELHLIHYSYGVNSTEKGDLSSESTVSRIRTEHFPLTLESARPSHTSQYLCASSVRGGTGELFFGEGSRLTVL.

The chain links TRBV6-1 to TRBJ2-7; the D gene is possibly TRBD1 (7 bases). Germline V gene sequence: CDR1 MNHNS, CDR2 SASEGT. CDR3 size: 15 residues. V was shortened by 8 bases and J by 0 bases, with 17 bases between the two germline ends. The DNA for the CDR3 is TGTGCCAGCGGAGGCCCGGGGGACAGCTCCTACGAGCAGTACTTC. It codes for CASGGPGDSSYEQYF.

The V and J genes are TRBV12-3 or TRBV12-4 and TRBJ2-2, with TRBD1 as a possible D gene (6 bases). V shed 10 bases and J shed 2 bases, with 14 bases lying between them. This CDR3 contains 14 residues. The CDR3: CAIRRDTNTGELFF. The CDR3 nucleotides are TGTGCCATCCGCCGGGACACCAACACCGGGGAGCTGTTTTTT.

This clone was seen only a few times. The chain couples TRBV15 to TRBJ1-1, with D tentatively TRBD1 (5 bases). Looked up from germline, CDR1 is LNHNV and CDR2 is YYDKDF (reference sequence). V lost 0 bases, J lost 8 bases, and 13 bases lay in between. The CDR3 consists of 14 residues. The CDR3 DNA reads TGTGCCACCAGCAGAGATGGGGCCGCTGGGGAAGCTTTCTTT. It is translated as CATSRDGAAGEAFF.